The next 25 T cell receptor beta chains were all read from a single sample in a study of CD8 T cells in Susac syndrome. cDNA came from about 0.51 to 1 ug RNA primed by random hexamers. TCRdb fed the immunoSEQ multiplex PCR reads into MiXCR, producing one record per CDR3 protein. This sample carries approximately 200,000 distinct CDR3 sequences, 85% to 95% of them seen once, and the ten largest clones take 0.082%. The sequencing sample was made of CD4+ T cells from PBMCs. These receptors all come from a human donor with multiple sclerosis.

In its sample, this clonotype was seen once. The DNA for the CDR3 is TGTGCCTGGGGTGACAGTTCCTATGGCTACACCTTC. This gives the protein CAWGDSSYGYTF. V and J are TRBV30 and TRBJ1-2; D may be TRBD1 (5 bases). The CDR3 runs to 12 residues. From germline, CDR1 is GTSNPN and CDR2 SVGIG (reference sequence). Trimming left V 5 bases short and J 4 bases short, with 11 bases between.

The table lists this clonotype with a count of one. In DNA, the CDR3 is TGTGCCAGCTCACTACCAGGCAGGGTCTCTAGAATCGGGGGCTACACCTTC. Translated: CASSLPGRVSRIGGYTF. The chain uses TRBV18 and TRBJ1-2; the D gene is possibly TRBD1 (5 bases). V lost 4 bases, J lost 8 bases, and 26 bases lay in between. Germline V lookup: CDR1 KGHSH, CDR2 LQKENI. This CDR3 has 17 amino acids.

The gene calls are TRBV9 and TRBJ1-6, with D hard to call. V was clipped by 0 bases and J by 10 bases, with 14 bases between them. The germline V gene encodes CDR1 SGDLS and CDR2 YYNGEE. The CDR3 consists of 15 residues. The CDR3 sequence is CASSVAEGTSSPLHF. The CDR3, as DNA: TGTGCCAGCAGCGTAGCTGAGGGTACGAGCTCACCCCTCCACTTT.

The chain employs TRBV7-2 and TRBJ2-1, with D tentatively TRBD1 (5 bases). CDR3 length: 14 residues. The V end lost 7 bases, the J end lost 0 bases, and 10 bases lay between the germline ends. Germline CDR1 and CDR2: SGHTA and FQGNSA. CDR3: CASKGQSSYNEQFF. DNA of the CDR3: TGTGCCAGCAAGGGGCAAAGCTCCTACAATGAGCAGTTCTTC.

V usage is TRBV15 and J usage is TRBJ2-3; unclear D gene. Germline V gene lookup returns CDR1 LNHNV and CDR2 YYDKDF (reference sequence). This CDR3 has 13 amino acids. Deletions cut 1 base from V and 2 bases from J, with 4 bases between. CDR3 amino acids: CATSRGPTDTQYF. CDR3 coding DNA: TGTGCCACCAGCAGAGGACCCACAGATACGCAGTATTTT.

V usage is TRBV3-1 and J usage is TRBJ1-5; D possibly corresponds to TRBD1 (6 bases). Trimming took off 3 bases at V and 7 bases at J, with 13 bases between the two ends. CDR1 is LGHDT and CDR2 is YNNKEL in the germline V gene (reference sequence). The CDR3 runs to 14 residues. CDR3 region: CASSQTSGVQPQHF. The CDR3 region has the DNA TGTGCCAGCAGCCAGACGTCAGGGGTCCAGCCCCAGCATTTT. Full variable domain (missing parts from reference TRBV3-1 and TRBJ1-5): DTAVSQTPKYLVTQMGNDKSIKCEQNLGHDTMYWYKQDSKKFLKIMFSYNNKELIINETVPNRFSPKSPDKAHLNLHINSLELGDSAVYFCASSQTSGVQPQHFGDGTRLSIL.

The rearrangement joins TRBV7-9 to TRBJ1-2; D is ambiguous. Trimming shortened V by 7 bases and J by 5 bases, and 20 bases separated the two germline ends. This CDR3 is 15 amino acids long. Germline loops: CDR1 SEHNR, CDR2 FQNEAQ (reference sequence). The CDR3 region is CASKDPGRVGYGYTF. Here the CDR3 DNA reads TGTGCCAGCAAGGACCCCGGACGTGTAGGGTATGGCTACACCTTC.

The chain is built from TRBV2 and TRBJ2-5; the D gene is possibly TRBD1 (6 bases). The ends were cut back, 5 bases at V and 4 bases at J, with 11 bases in the middle. The CDR3 is 13 residues long. Germline V CDR1 and CDR2: SNHLY, FYNNEI. CDR3 in amino acids: CASSNRVVETQYF. The CDR3 coding sequence is TGTGCCAGCAGTAACAGGGTAGTAGAGACCCAGTACTTC.

This clonotype was counted only a few times. The chain links TRBV12-3 or TRBV12-4 to TRBJ1-1; D unresolved. With 3 bases removed from V and 1 base from J, the gap between germline ends came to 3 bases. The CDR3 consists of 12 residues. This CDR3 reads CASSLGNTEAFF. For the CDR3, the DNA is TGTGCCAGCAGTTTGGGGAACACTGAAGCTTTCTTT.

The chain combines TRBV20-1 with TRBJ1-2; 8 bases map to TRBD1. Germline V gene sequence: CDR1 DFQATT, CDR2 SNEGSKA (reference sequence). The CDR3 is 12 residues long. V dropped 0 bases and J dropped 8; count of bases not matched to a gene: 2. For the CDR3, the DNA is TGCAGTGCTAGAGAGACAGGGGAAGGCTACACCTTC. It specifies CSARETGEGYTF.

This clonotype was picked up one time. This chain joins TRBV29-1 and TRBJ2-5, with a weak D call TRBD2 (8 bases). In germline, CDR1 is SQVTM, CDR2 ANQGSEA. The CDR3 loop spans 13 amino acids. V lost 7 bases, J lost 8 bases, and 20 bases lay in between. CDR3 sequence reads: CSATREGQSTQYF. The CDR3 DNA reads as TGCAGCGCTACACGGGAGGGACAGAGTACCCAGTACTTC.

J is TRBJ2-3 and V is TRBV25-1, with D perhaps matching TRBD1 or TRBD2 (5 bases each). This CDR3 spans 15 amino acids. Trimming took 1 base from V and 3 from J, leaving 11 bases between them. Germline CDR1 is MGHDK and CDR2 is SYGVNS. CDR3 DNA: TGTGCCAGCAGTGAATGGGGGATTAGGACAGATACGCAGTATTTT. Protein product: CASSEWGIRTDTQYF.

This clonotype was picked up one time. The chain combines TRBV12-3 or TRBV12-4 with TRBJ2-4, with 12 bases aligning to TRBD1. The CDR3 runs 17 residues. V was pared by 6 bases and J by 7 bases, with 13 bases of the junction left unmatched. The CDR3 loop is CASRPPGGTGGRNIQYF. CDR3 DNA sequence: TGTGCCAGCAGGCCCCCGGGCGGGACAGGGGGCCGGAACATTCAGTACTTC.

This rearrangement joins TRBV15 to TRBJ1-4; 8 bases are a match to TRBD1. The V gene end was trimmed by 0 bases and the J gene end by 7 bases; junction bases not matched to a gene: 4. Germline lookup yields CDR1 LNHNV and CDR2 YYDKDF (reference sequence). This CDR3 has 15 residues. The CDR3 protein is CATSREQGVFEKLFF. In DNA form, the CDR3 reads TGTGCCACCAGCAGAGAACAGGGGGTGTTTGAAAAACTGTTTTTT.

The chain couples TRBV5-6 to TRBJ2-3, with D possibly matching TRBD2 (6 bases). The germline V and J ends were trimmed by 4 bases and 0 bases, with 9 bases remaining between them. The CDR3 has 14 residues. CDR1 SGHDT and CDR2 YYEEEE come from the germline V gene. Here the CDR3 reads CASSGTRSTDTQYF. The CDR3 DNA sequence: TGTGCCAGCAGCGGGACTCGGAGCACAGATACGCAGTATTTT.

The rearrangement joins TRBV3-1 to TRBJ1-2; D perhaps matches TRBD1 (5 bases). The V gene's germline CDR1 is LGHDT and CDR2 YNNKEL (reference sequence). V lost 1 base to trimming and J lost 2 bases, with 26 bases between them. This CDR3 contains 20 residues. CDR3: CASSQGGGTSSRTGNYGYTF. The CDR3 DNA reads TGTGCCAGCAGCCAAGGTGGGGGGACCAGCTCGAGGACCGGCAACTATGGCTACACCTTC.

This sequence joins TRBV15 and TRBJ1-2; possible D gene TRBD1, 6 bases. V was trimmed by 0 bases and J by 13 bases, leaving 12 bases between them. Germline CDR1 and CDR2: LNHNV and YYDKDF (reference sequence). The length of the CDR3 is 12 residues. CDR3 in DNA: TGTGCCACCAGCAGAGAAATGGGGGGCCCCACCTTC. Encoded protein: CATSREMGGPTF.

In its sample, this clonotype was seen once. The chain combines TRBV20-1 with TRBJ2-3, with TRBD2 matching over 8 bases. CDR3 length equals 16 residues. Losses at the gene ends were 5 bases for V and 2 bases for J; bases not matched to a gene: 12. From germline, CDR1 is DFQATT and CDR2 SNEGSKA (reference sequence). The CDR3 DNA follows: TGCAGTGCTGAATCGGGGAGCGGGGGCCTCACAGATACGCAGTATTTT. It encodes CSAESGSGGLTDTQYF.

The chain couples TRBV6-5 to TRBJ1-4; 9 nucleotides line up with TRBD1. Germline assignment: CDR1 MNHEY and CDR2 SVGAGI. V lost 2 bases, J lost 5 bases, and 12 bases stayed unmatched. The CDR3 length is 18 residues. The CDR3 reads CASSYRRQSTGGNEKLFF. The CDR3 DNA is TGTGCCAGCAGTTACCGGAGACAGTCGACAGGGGGAAATGAAAAACTGTTTTTT.

This chain links TRBV1 with TRBJ2-2. TRBV1 is a pseudogene. The CDR3 is 14 amino acids. CDR3 sequence reads: CTSSQEQYTGELFF. CDR3 nucleotide sequence: TGCACCAGCAGCCAAGAACAGTACACCGGGGAGCTGTTTTTT.

V and J are TRBV20-1 and TRBJ2-7, with D unresolved. The CDR3 length is 15 residues. V was pared by 4 bases and J by 0 bases, with 16 bases between. The germline V gene has CDR1 DFQATT and CDR2 SNEGSKA (reference sequence). CDR3 bases: TGCAGTGCTATGGAAGGATCCAGTAGCTCCTACGAGCAGTACTTC. Protein product: CSAMEGSSSSYEQYF.

The genes are TRBV30 and TRBJ1-2; possibly TRBD1 for D (6 bases). The CDR3 covers 14 residues. CDR1 and CDR2 (germline): GTSNPN, SVGIG (reference sequence). The V end was cut by 4 bases, the J end by 3 bases, with 15 bases between. The CDR3 region is CAWTRKGGDYGYTF. The DNA of the CDR3 is TGTGCCTGGACCCGGAAGGGGGGAGACTATGGCTACACCTTC.

There are a few counts of this clonotype. The chain links TRBV30 to TRBJ1-2; unclear D gene. V lost 5 bases and J lost 4, with 5 bases in between. The CDR3 extends over 10 amino acids. Germline assignment: CDR1 GTSNPN and CDR2 SVGIG (reference sequence). The CDR3 spells CAWGSYGYTF. CDR3 DNA sequence: TGTGCCTGGGGCTCCTATGGCTACACCTTC.

This clonotype was seen a single time. The J gene is TRBJ2-2, the V gene TRBV29-1, with 8 positions matching TRBD1. The V segment lost 4 bases and the J segment 2 bases; nucleotides outside the gene matches: 3. This CDR3 contains 14 residues. The V gene's germline CDR1 is SQVTM and CDR2 ANQGSEA. CDR3 sequence: CSVVTGVNTGELFF. As DNA, the CDR3 is TGCAGCGTTGTGACAGGGGTCAACACCGGGGAGCTGTTTTTT.

The chain employs TRBV29-1 and TRBJ2-7; 9 nucleotides match TRBD1. From germline, CDR1 is SQVTM and CDR2 ANQGSEA. Trimming cost V 5 bases and J 2 bases; bases outside gene matches: 7. This CDR3 is 14 amino acids long. CDR3 residues: CSVQTGGNAYEQYF. The DNA for the CDR3 is TGCAGCGTTCAGACAGGGGGTAACGCCTACGAGCAGTACTTC.